The T cell receptor beta chain described here comes from a study of T cell responses to AZD1222 COVID-19 vaccine. Comment on this clone: Its antigen is currently unknown.

Study-level results: CD4 TCRs linked to vaccination spanned spike, dominating at 160-218 and 743-854. Reportedly, nearly half the spike-specific TCRs target unmutated variant regions.

TCRdb keeps only in-frame clones here, not all; method: immunoSEQ multiplex PCR. Of 65,000 to 85,000 clones listed, around nine tenths were seen once; the top ten hold 11%. CDR1 and CDR2 from the germline V gene are MNHEY and SVGAGI. The length of the CDR3 is 14 residues. V lost 7 bases, J lost 3 bases, and 16 bases lay in between. The material sequenced was peripheral blood, taken on day 0 of AZD1222 vaccination. This sequence was found in an adult in good health. The rearrangement links TRBV6-5 to TRBJ2-7; D not resolved. CDR3 amino acids: CASTSRHELYEQYF. The CDR3 coding sequence is TGTGCCAGCACCTCGAGGCACGAACTCTACGAGCAGTACTTC.